This note documents a single TCR beta chain sequence. This clonotype was seen a handful of times. Which antigen it targets is not known. No base-level quality is on record; no much larger clone is a single base apart. The library was built by means of 5' RACE. This sample was sequenced with an Illumina HiSeq 2000. Template switching introduced a universal primer binding site; the final cDNA contained a unique molecular identifier, enabling accurate counting of TCR cDNA molecules. Specific primers in the conserved constant-segment region were used to synthesize first-strand cDNA for TCR alpha and beta chains. Each cDNA library was double barcoded, with a SMART-Mk sample barcode plus Illumina barcodes, to control for contamination. TruSeq adapter sequences along with Illumina sample barcodes were introduced in two successive PCR steps. TCR alpha and beta cDNA libraries were sequenced on the Illumina HiSeq platform with custom primers. The published analysis was carried out like this. Unique molecular identifiers were extracted from raw reads with MiGEC, and CDR3 positions were determined with MiXCR. For each individual, recombination models were inferred using an EM algorithm with the repgenHMM and IGoR tools. Shared clonotype analysis was performed with the tcR package in R, normalizing sharing by the product of cloneset sizes. Out-of-frame nonproductive sequences were analyzed to study raw recombination free of thymic and clonal selection effects. TCRdb reanalyzed the raw reads on its own, using fastp at Q25 for trimming and MiXCR for clone calling, and kept in-frame beta chains. Each CDR3 protein gets just one entry, which takes the most common genes and DNA from the rows behind it. For this entry, the V and J calls and clone size follow TCRdb and not the study's own pipeline. In this sample the table shows around 490,000 distinct CDR3 sequences, approximately 14% of which occur a single time. The top ten hold roughly 0.4% of the sample.

The data originate from a study of identical twins (dated by TCRdb to about 2016). Broadly, across the study: TCR alpha and beta repertoires from monozygotic twins, unrelated adults of various ages and cord blood were deep-sequenced to test whether fetal clonotypes persist. Replicate twin experiments were performed at different times using different library preparation protocols to rule out contamination. Results the study describes overall, beyond this receptor: Fewer insertions were carried by abundant cord blood beta clonotypes; a weaker similar trend was observed in young adult naive repertoires, while no such trend was observed in memory repertoires. Compared with coincidental sharing between unrelated individuals, an excess of low generation-probability sequences was observed among out-of-frame TCR alpha sequences shared between twins. A weaker excess of twin sharing was found in beta out-of-frame sequences because the signal-to-noise ratio was lowered by fewer shared sequences. Because the same donors could not be followed over many years, conclusions were based on cross-sectional statistical analysis. In monozygotic twins, recombination models systematically underestimated out-of-frame TCR alpha sharing, but the models matched the sharing seen between unrelated individuals. Invariant T cells such as MAIT and iNKT could partly confound zero-insertion analyses, though diverse VJ usage argued against this for most clonotypes.

According to the germline V gene (reference sequence), CDR1 reads DFQATT and CDR2 reads SNEGSKA. Including the terminal cysteine and phenylalanine, the CDR3 comprises 13 residues. Left in the record is the CDR3 DNA by itself, 39 bases read in frame from the first base. Trimming removed 3 bases from V and 1 base from J, leaving 7 bases between the germline ends. Every donor in the study was a healthy Caucasian. Three pairs of female monozygotic twins, all aged 18 to 29 years, were included in the twin cohort. Positive isolation kits from Invitrogen were used to isolate CD4+ and CD8+ T cell populations. The sample also formed part of further work on yellow fever vaccine responses in identical twins. The second investigation adds: According to the authors, in identical twins the way T cells responded to vaccination appeared partly convergent and partly personalized. In the study, vaccine-responding T cell clones were precisely tracked in identical twins.

This receptor was taken from a woman younger than 30 in good health. Recombination connected TRBV20-1 to TRBJ1-5; the D gene is unclear. The specimen was CD4+ T cells sorted from blood. The CDR3 protein: CSASSESNQPQHF. The DNA sequence is given as TGCAGTGCTAGTTCAGAGAGCAATCAGCCCCAGCATTTT.